This T cell receptor (beta chain) was sequenced during a study of blood T cell repertoires in COVID-19. Clones were sequenced by immunoSEQ multiplex PCR, and TCRdb holds only the in-frame ones, with some missing. This table has 130,000 or so clones, around 79% appearing once. From germline, CDR1 is KGHSH and CDR2 LQKENI. The CDR3 sequence is 14 residues long. V was cut by 3 bases and J by 2 bases, with 10 bases left in between. The source is an elderly man with acute or convalescent COVID-19. The sequenced material came from peripheral blood. This chain links TRBV18 with TRBJ1-1, with D tentatively TRBD1 (6 bases). This CDR3 is CASSPGAVNTEAFF. The CDR3 nucleotides are TGTGCCAGCTCACCGGGGGCTGTCAACACTGAAGCTTTCTTT.